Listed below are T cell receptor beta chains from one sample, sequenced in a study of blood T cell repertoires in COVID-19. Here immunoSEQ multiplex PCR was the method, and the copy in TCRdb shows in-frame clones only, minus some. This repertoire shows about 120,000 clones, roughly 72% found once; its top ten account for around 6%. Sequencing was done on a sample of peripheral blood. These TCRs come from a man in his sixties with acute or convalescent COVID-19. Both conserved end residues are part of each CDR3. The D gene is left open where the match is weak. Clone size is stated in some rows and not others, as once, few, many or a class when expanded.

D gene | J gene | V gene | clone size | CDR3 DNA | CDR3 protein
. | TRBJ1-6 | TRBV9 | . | TGTGCCAGCAGCGCAGGACAGTTCAATTCACCCCTCCACTTT | CASSAGQFNSPLHF
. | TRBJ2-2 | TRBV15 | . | TGTGCCACCAGCAGAGTGCGGAAGACCGGGGAGCTGTTTTTT | CATSRVRKTGELFF
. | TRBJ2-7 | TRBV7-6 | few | TGTGCCAGCAGCCCCGGTACCTACGAGCAGTACTTC | CASSPGTYEQYF
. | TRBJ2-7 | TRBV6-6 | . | TGTGCCAGCAAGGCGGACCGACAGACCGAGCAGTACTTC | CASKADRQTEQYF
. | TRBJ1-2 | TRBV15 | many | TGTGCCACCAGCAGAGCCGTCAGTACTAACTATGGCTACACCTTC | CATSRAVSTNYGYTF
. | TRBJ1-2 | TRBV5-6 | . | TGTGCCAGCAGTGTGGGCCCATATGGCTACACCTTC | CASSVGPYGYTF
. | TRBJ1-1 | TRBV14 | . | TGTGCCAGCAGCCAAGATATTCGTTTCGGGAACACTGAAGCTTTCTTT | CASSQDIRFGNTEAFF
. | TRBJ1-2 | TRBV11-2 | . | TGTGCCAGCAGCTTAGGACAGCCCTCGGGCTATGGCTACACCTTC | CASSLGQPSGYGYTF
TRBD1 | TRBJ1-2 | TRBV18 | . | TGTGCCAGCTCATCCTATACAGGGGACAACTATGGCTACACCTTC | CASSSYTGDNYGYTF
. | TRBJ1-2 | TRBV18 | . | TGTGCCAGCTCACGCGATCCAGGGGTTGGCTACACCTTC | CASSRDPGVGYTF
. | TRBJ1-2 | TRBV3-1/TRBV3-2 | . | TGTGCCAGCAGCCAAGATAGGGGGGGACATAGCGCTAAAAACTATGGCTACACCTTC | CASSQDRGGHSAKNYGYTF
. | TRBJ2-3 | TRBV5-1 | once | TGCGCCAGCAGCTTGGGGGGCCAAACAGATACGCAGTATTTT | CASSLGGQTDTQYF
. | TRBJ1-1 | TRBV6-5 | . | TGTGCCAGCAGAAATATCGAGGGGGCTGAAGCTTTCTTT | CASRNIEGAEAFF
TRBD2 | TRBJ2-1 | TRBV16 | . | TGTGCCAGCTGCGGACTAGCGTACAATGAGCAGTTCTTC | CASCGLAYNEQFF
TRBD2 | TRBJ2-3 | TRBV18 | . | TGTGCCAGCTCACCACGAACTAGCGGCTCAGATACGCAGTATTTT | CASSPRTSGSDTQYF
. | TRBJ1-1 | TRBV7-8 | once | TGTGCCAGCAGCTTAGCTATCTCGAGTCGGGGGGCGAACACTGAAGCTTTCTTT | CASSLAISSRGANTEAFF
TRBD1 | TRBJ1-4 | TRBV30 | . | TGTGCCTGGAGCCCAGACAGGGTACCTGAAAAACTGTTTTTT | CAWSPDRVPEKLFF
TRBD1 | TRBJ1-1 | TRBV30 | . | TGTGCCTGGAGTGATCTATACCCGGGACAGAGAATGAACACTGAAGCTTTCTTT | CAWSDLYPGQRMNTEAFF
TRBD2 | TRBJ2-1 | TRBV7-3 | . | TGTGCCAGCAGCTTTTATCTTGCGGGGGGTGAGCAGTTCTTC | CASSFYLAGGEQFF
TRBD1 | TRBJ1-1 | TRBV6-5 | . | TGTGCCAGCAGCCCGGGACAGGGTTTTCTCCGAGCTTTCTTT | CASSPGQGFLRAFF
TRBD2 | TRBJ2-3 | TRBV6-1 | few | TGTGCCAGCAGTGAAGTTCTAGCGGGGGGCACAGATACGCAGTATTTT | CASSEVLAGGTDTQYF
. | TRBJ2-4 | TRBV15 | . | TGTGCCACCAGCGGTCTGGGAGTAGCCAAAAACATTCAGTACTTC | CATSGLGVAKNIQYF
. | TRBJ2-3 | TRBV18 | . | TGTGCCAGCTCACCTCGGGACTCACTACGCACAGATACGCAGTATTTT | CASSPRDSLRTDTQYF
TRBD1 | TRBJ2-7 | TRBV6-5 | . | TGTGCCAGCAGTTACTCCCGGGACAGGGCCTACGAGCAGTACTTC | CASSYSRDRAYEQYF
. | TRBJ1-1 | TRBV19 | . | TGTGCCAGTACAATCGACAGGAGACTGAACACTGAAGCTTTCTTT | CASTIDRRLNTEAFF
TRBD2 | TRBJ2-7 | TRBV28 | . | TGTGCCAGCAGTACGGGGGCAGCGGGGGGTAACGAGCAGTACTTC | CASSTGAAGGNEQYF
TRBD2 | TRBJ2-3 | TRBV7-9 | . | TGTGCCAGCAGCTTAGCGGGGGGGTACTCAGATACGCAGTATTTT | CASSLAGGYSDTQYF
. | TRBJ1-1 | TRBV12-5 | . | TGTGCTAGTGGACTTGGACAGTCGGCTTTCTTT | CASGLGQSAFF
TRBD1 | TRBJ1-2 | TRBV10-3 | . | TGTGCCATCAGTGACCAGGGGGGATCCTATGGCTACACCTTC | CAISDQGGSYGYTF
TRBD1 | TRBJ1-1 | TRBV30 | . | TGTGCCTGGACCCGAAGCAGGGGACAGGGGGCCTACACTGAAGCTTTCTTT | CAWTRSRGQGAYTEAFF
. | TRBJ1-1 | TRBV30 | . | TGTGCCTGGGGAGAGATACAGGGTCGAGCGAACACTGAAGCTTTCTTT | CAWGEIQGRANTEAFF
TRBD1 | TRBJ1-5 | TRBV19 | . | TGTGCCAGTAACCTACAGGGGAATCAGCCCCAGCATTTT | CASNLQGNQPQHF
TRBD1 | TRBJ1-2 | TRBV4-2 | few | TGTGCCAGCAGCCAAGTGTCCGGACAGGGGGCCAGAGACTACACCTTC | CASSQVSGQGARDYTF
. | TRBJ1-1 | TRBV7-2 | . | TGTGCCAGCAGCTTTTCAATCTCGAGCGCTTTCTTT | CASSFSISSAFF
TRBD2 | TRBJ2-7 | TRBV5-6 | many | TGTGCCAGCAGCCACGGGACTAGCGGATCCTACGAGCAGTACTTC | CASSHGTSGSYEQYF
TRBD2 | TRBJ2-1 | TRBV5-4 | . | TGTGCCAGCAGCTGGGGAGGACTAGCGGGCCCGCGGGGGGAGCAGTTCTTC | CASSWGGLAGPRGEQFF
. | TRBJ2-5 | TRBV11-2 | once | TGTGCCAGCAGCTTAGGCGAGCAAGAGACCCAGTACTTC | CASSLGEQETQYF
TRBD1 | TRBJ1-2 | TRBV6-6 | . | TGTGCCAGCAGTACTGGGACAGGCTATGGCTACACCTTC | CASSTGTGYGYTF
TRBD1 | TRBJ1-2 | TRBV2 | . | TGTGCCAGCAGTAACACAGGGGATGGCTATGGCTACACCTTC | CASSNTGDGYGYTF
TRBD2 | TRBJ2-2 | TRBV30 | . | TGTGCCTCGGGGGGGCCAAGGAACACCGGGGAGCTGTTTTTT | CASGGPRNTGELFF
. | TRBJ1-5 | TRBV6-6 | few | TGTGCCAGCAGTTACTCCGTTCAGCCCCAGCATTTT | CASSYSVQPQHF
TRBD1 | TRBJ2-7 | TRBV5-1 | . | TGCGCCAGCAGCTCCGGGACAGGGAAATACGAGCAGTACTTC | CASSSGTGKYEQYF
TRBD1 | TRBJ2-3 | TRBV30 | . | TGTGCCGGCCGGCTGACAGGGTGGACGCAGTATTTT | CAGRLTGWTQYF
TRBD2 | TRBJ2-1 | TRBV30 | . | TGTGCCTGGAGTGTACTGGCTAGCGGGAAAAGTGAGCAGTTCTTC | CAWSVLASGKSEQFF
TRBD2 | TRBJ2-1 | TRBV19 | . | TGTGCCAGTAGTGTCGGACTAGCGATTTACAATGAGCAGTTCTTC | CASSVGLAIYNEQFF
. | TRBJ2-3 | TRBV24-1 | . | TGTGCCACCAGTGATTCAGGGACTGAACACACAGATACGCAGTATTTT | CATSDSGTEHTDTQYF
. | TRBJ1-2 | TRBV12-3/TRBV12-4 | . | TGTGCCAGCAGTTTAGCGCAGACTCATGGCTACACCTTC | CASSLAQTHGYTF
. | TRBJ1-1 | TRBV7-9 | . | TGTGCCAGCAGATTGCAGGGTGGCACTGAAGCTTTCTTT | CASRLQGGTEAFF
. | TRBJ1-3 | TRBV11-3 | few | TGTGCCAGCAGCTTAGACTCACTTAGTTCTGGAAACACCATATATTTT | CASSLDSLSSGNTIYF
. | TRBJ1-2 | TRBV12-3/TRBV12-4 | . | TGTGCCAGCAGTTTATCAGGGGCCGGCGGCTACACCTTC | CASSLSGAGGYTF
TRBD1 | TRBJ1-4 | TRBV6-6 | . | TGTGCCAGCGGCGACAGGGGAGGAACTAATGAAAAACTGTTTTTT | CASGDRGGTNEKLFF
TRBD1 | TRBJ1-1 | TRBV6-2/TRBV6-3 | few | TGTGCCAGCAGTTACTCCGGGACAGGGGAAACCGAAGCTTTCTTT | CASSYSGTGETEAFF
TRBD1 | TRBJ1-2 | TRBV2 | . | TGTGCCAGCAGTGAAATTTGGACAGGCAACCCCTATGGCTACACCTTC | CASSEIWTGNPYGYTF
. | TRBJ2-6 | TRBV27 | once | TGTGCCAGCAGTTTTCGTCTCTCTGGGGCCAACGTCCTGACTTTC | CASSFRLSGANVLTF
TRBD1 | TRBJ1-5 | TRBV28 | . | TGTGCCAGCAGTACAGGGGAATCACAGCCCCAGCATTTT | CASSTGESQPQHF
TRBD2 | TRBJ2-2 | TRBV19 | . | TGTGCCAGTCGGCCTAGCGGGGGGGCGGGCACCGGGGAGCTGTTTTTT | CASRPSGGAGTGELFF
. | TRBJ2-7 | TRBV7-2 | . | TGTGCCAGCAGCTTATGGGGGCGTTCTCGGGGCGAGCAGTACTTC | CASSLWGRSRGEQYF
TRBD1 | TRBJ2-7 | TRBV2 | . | TGTGCCAGCAGTGGGGGAGACAGGGGGCTATACGAGCAGTACTTC | CASSGGDRGLYEQYF